The 26 T cell receptor beta chains in this list originate from one sample, sequenced in a study of blood T cells in healthy people across ages. It was with a sample-barcoded 5' primer and a J-beta primer mix that a second PCR of about 6 to 12 cycles was run. TCRdb processed the 5' RACE reads anew with MiXCR; each CDR3 protein has one entry. The data show some 900,000 distinct CDR3 sequences, 25% to 35% seen once. Source material: blood. These receptor sequences come from a woman of 80 years or more in good health.

Comment on this clonotype: A much larger clone is a single base away; this may be a read error. The rearrangement joins TRBV10-3 to TRBJ2-3; no clear D. Trimming stripped 6 bases from V and 2 bases from J, with 9 bases between. The CDR3 spans 13 residues. Germline values: CDR1 ENHRY, CDR2 SYGVKD. The CDR3 here is CAIRELSTDTQYF. The DNA for the CDR3 is TGTGCCATCAGGGAACTATCCACAGATACGCAGTATTTT.

This clonotype was detected only a few times. The rearrangement joins TRBV10-3 to TRBJ1-5; D possibly corresponds to TRBD1 (6 bases). From germline, CDR1 is ENHRY and CDR2 SYGVKD. Trimming stripped 6 bases from V and 4 bases from J, with 13 bases between. The CDR3 totals 14 residues. The CDR3 spells CAISRQAANQPQHF. The CDR3 DNA follows: TGTGCCATCAGCCGACAGGCGGCTAATCAGCCCCAGCATTTT.

As to this clonotype: The junction shows a germline mismatch at one end, possibly a read error. This chain connects TRBV12-3 or TRBV12-4 to TRBJ1-4; D is possibly TRBD1 (5 bases). The CDR3 sequence is 13 residues long. CDR3 amino acids: CASTGRGVEKRFF. CDR3 sequence (DNA): TGTGCCAGCACTGGACGGGGGGTTGAAAAACGGTTTTTT.

Many counts were recorded for this clonotype. The chain employs TRBV7-2 and TRBJ2-5; D possibly corresponds to TRBD1 (6 bases). Per germline, CDR1 SGHTA and CDR2 FQGNSA. The V and J ends lost 2 bases and 5 bases respectively, with 12 bases between them. The CDR3 contains 14 residues. The CDR3 DNA is TGTGCCAGCAGCTTACCCGGGACAAAGGAGACCCAGTACTTC. This codes for CASSLPGTKETQYF.

This clonotype was seen at least ten times. The genes are TRBV24-1 and TRBJ2-3; 7 bases align to TRBD1. With 3 bases clipped from V and 3 bases from J, the junction kept 11 bases outside the gene matches. Looked up from germline, CDR1 is KGHDR and CDR2 is SFDVKD. The CDR3 is 17 amino acids. Written as DNA, the CDR3 is TGTGCCACCAGTGATCCGAAAACGACAGGGCAAACAGATACGCAGTATTTT. This codes for CATSDPKTTGQTDTQYF.

In regard to this clonotype: A read error is possible here, since a much larger clone lies one base away. The chain recombines TRBV12-3 or TRBV12-4 with TRBJ2-3; 8 positions match TRBD2. The CDR3 spans 14 residues. CDR3 DNA: TGTGCCAGCACTCTCAGCGGGGGAGCAGATGCGCAGTATTTT. This codes for CASTLSGGADAQYF.

This clonotype has at least ten counts. The chain links TRBV11-2 to TRBJ2-5; D not certain. The CDR3 is 15 amino acids. CDR1 SGHAT and CDR2 FQNNGV come from the germline V gene. V was shortened by 6 bases and J by 0 bases, with 14 bases between the two germline ends. The CDR3 protein is CASRLEDHYQETQYF. For the CDR3, the DNA is TGTGCCAGCAGGCTGGAAGATCATTACCAAGAGACCCAGTACTTC. The whole variable domain, remainder taken from reference TRBV11-2 and TRBJ2-5, is EAGVAQSPRYKIIEKRQSVAFWCNPISGHATLYWYQQILGQGPKLLIQFQNNGVVDDSQLPKDRFSAERLKGVDSTLKIQPAKLEDSAVYLCASRLEDHYQETQYFGPGTRLLVL.

The chain employs TRBV9 and TRBJ2-5; D is possibly TRBD1 (6 bases). TRBJ2-7 matches the DNA end more closely, so the J call is doubtful. CDR1 and CDR2 (germline): SGDLS, YYNGEE. The CDR3 consists of 14 residues. The CDR3 loop reads CASSPQGLPYEQYF. CDR3 nucleotides: TGTGCCAGCAGCCCCCAGGGGCTCCCCTACGAGCAGTACTTC.

The chain is built from TRBV3-1 and TRBJ2-3; 8 nucleotides agree with TRBD2. The CDR3 loop spans 15 amino acids. Trimming cost V 2 bases and J 4 bases; bases outside gene matches: 5. Germline V CDR1 and CDR2: LGHDT, YNNKEL (reference sequence). The CDR3 region is CASSQSGGPSDTQYF. CDR3 bases: TGTGCCAGCAGCCAAAGCGGGGGACCGTCAGATACGCAGTATTTT.

This clonotype was seen a few times. A much larger clone sits a single nucleotide away, making a read error possible. The chain combines TRBV5-1 with TRBJ2-5; TRBD2 is a possible D gene (6 bases). The J call may be mistaken, given a closer DNA end match to TRBJ2-7. Germline CDR1 and CDR2: SGHRS and YFSETQ. The CDR3 covers 15 residues. As DNA, the CDR3 is TGCGCCAGCAGCCCCGGAATTAGCGGTACCTCCGAGCAGTACTTC. This codes for CASSPGISGTSEQYF.

The chain joins TRBV6-2 or TRBV6-3 to TRBJ2-2; 7 bases match TRBD2. Trimming removed 2 bases from V and 3 bases from J; junction bases left unmatched: 0. CDR1 and CDR2 (germline): MNHEY, SVGEGT. This CDR3 has 14 amino acids. The CDR3: CASSYGGDTGELFF. CDR3 coding DNA: TGTGCCAGCAGTTACGGGGGGGACACCGGGGAGCTGTTTTTT.

The chain employs TRBV6-2 or TRBV6-3 and TRBJ2-7; 11 positions match TRBD1. The CDR3 extends over 16 amino acids. The V and J ends lost 6 bases and 0 bases, in that order; junction bases with no gene match: 7. CDR1 is MNHEY and CDR2 is SVGEGT in the germline V gene. The CDR3 nucleotides are TGTGCCAGCAGACCGGGACAGGGGGTCCTCTCCTACGAGCAGTACTTC. It is translated as CASRPGQGVLSYEQYF.

The chain has TRBV7-9 and TRBJ1-1; the D gene is possibly TRBD1 (5 bases). Germline CDR1 and CDR2: SEHNR and FQNEAQ (reference sequence). V gave up 6 bases and J gave up 7 bases, with 12 bases separating them. The CDR3 loop spans 12 amino acids. The chain's CDR3 is CASSQTVGEAFF. The CDR3 bases are TGTGCCAGCAGTCAGACAGTGGGTGAAGCTTTCTTT.

This clonotype was seen a handful of times. The CDR3 loop is CASSGSSGGVYNEQFF. As DNA, the CDR3 is TGTGCCAGCAGCGGTTCTAGCGGGGGGGTCTACAATGAGCAGTTCTTC. V is TRBV9 and J is TRBJ2-1; TRBD2 agrees at 12 bases. Looked up from germline, CDR1 is SGDLS and CDR2 is YYNGEE. CDR3 length equals 16 residues. The junction had 4 bases not matched to a gene; V was cut back by 3 bases and J by 3 bases.

This clonotype was picked up many times. The J gene is TRBJ2-4, the V gene TRBV20-1; D is possibly TRBD1 (5 bases). CDR1 is DFQATT and CDR2 is SNEGSKA in the germline V gene (reference sequence). Deletions cut 6 bases from V and 3 bases from J, with 18 bases between. The CDR3 contains 15 residues. The CDR3 loop is CSAVDRSFGKNIQYF. The CDR3 nucleotides are TGCAGTGCCGTTGACAGATCCTTTGGCAAAAACATTCAGTACTTC.

As for this clonotype: A much larger clone is a single base away; this may be a read error. The chain uses TRBV6-6 and TRBJ1-5, with a possible D match to TRBD1 (5 bases). Germline lookup yields CDR1 MNHNY and CDR2 SVGAGI (reference sequence). V lost 10 bases, J lost 5 bases, and 27 bases lay in between. The CDR3 sequence is 17 residues long. CDR3 coding DNA: TGTGCCAACAGGACAAATGTTCGACTCGACCGCGATCAGCCCCAGCATTTT. Translating gives CANRTNVRLDRDQPQHF.

Only a few counts were recorded for this clonotype. This chain joins TRBV28 and TRBJ1-2; D unclear. Deletions cut 5 bases from V and 8 bases from J, with 15 bases between. The CDR3 extends over 13 amino acids. The germline CDR1 and CDR2 sequences are MDHEN and SYDVKM. CDR3 DNA: TGTGCCAGCAGTCTCTCGCCCCCTTTCGGCTACACCTTC. This translates into CASSLSPPFGYTF.

This chain uses TRBV19 with TRBJ2-3; D is perhaps TRBD2 (7 bases). There are 15 residues in the CDR3. Trimming took off 7 bases at V and 2 bases at J, with 16 bases between the two ends. From germline, CDR1 is LNHDA and CDR2 SQIVND (reference sequence). The CDR3 region is CASKGRGAPTDTQYF. For the CDR3, the DNA is TGTGCCAGTAAAGGGAGGGGGGCGCCCACAGATACGCAGTATTTT. Combining the CDR3 with reference TRBV19 and TRBJ2-3 gives the whole variable domain DGGITQSPKYLFRKEGQNVTLSCEQNLNHDAMYWYRQDPGQGLRLIYYSQIVNDFQKGDIAEGYSVSREKKESFPLTVTSAQKNPTAFYLCASKGRGAPTDTQYFGPGTRLTVL.

The CDR3 loop reads CAISEGPPEAFF. CDR3 nucleotides: TGTGCCATCAGTGAGGGCCCCCCTGAAGCTTTCTTT. The chain joins TRBV10-3 to TRBJ1-1; D gene ambiguous. The CDR3 extends over 12 amino acids. Germline CDR1 is ENHRY and CDR2 is SYGVKD. The germline V and J ends were trimmed by 2 bases and 6 bases, with 7 bases remaining between them.

This clonotype was counted between two and nine times. The V and J genes are TRBV7-2 and TRBJ2-4; 12 nucleotides align to TRBD1. The closer fit of TRBJ2-7 to the DNA end suggests the J call may be wrong. The CDR3 loop spans 15 amino acids. Germline CDR1 and CDR2: SGHTA and FQGNSA. This CDR3 is CASSFGGTGGGEQYF. As DNA, the CDR3 is TGTGCCAGCAGTTTCGGCGGGACAGGGGGCGGCGAGCAGTACTTC.

In this sample, this clonotype turned up many times. The chain employs TRBV2 and TRBJ2-1; D call uncertain. The V and J ends lost 7 bases and 5 bases respectively, with 12 bases between them. Germline V gene lookup returns CDR1 SNHLY and CDR2 FYNNEI. The CDR3 extends over 13 amino acids. CDR3: CASTLSRNNEQFF. For the CDR3, the DNA is TGTGCCAGCACCCTGAGCCGTAACAATGAGCAGTTCTTC.

This clonotype was found a few times. This rearrangement joins TRBV30 to TRBJ1-1; possibly TRBD1 for D (5 bases). This CDR3 spans 14 amino acids. In germline, CDR1 is GTSNPN, CDR2 SVGIG (reference sequence). V gave up 1 base and J gave up 3 bases, with 12 bases separating them. This CDR3 is CAWSGPGMDTEAFF. The CDR3 DNA sequence: TGTGCCTGGAGTGGCCCAGGGATGGACACTGAAGCTTTCTTT.

In its sample, this clonotype was seen many times. The chain recombines TRBV7-2 with TRBJ1-4, with a weak D call TRBD1 (6 bases). Trimming shortened V by 2 bases and J by 7 bases, and 14 bases separated the two germline ends. Germline lookup yields CDR1 SGHTA and CDR2 FQGNSA. The CDR3 is 15 residues long. CDR3 sequence reads: CASSLRPQGSEKLFF. The CDR3, as DNA: TGTGCCAGCAGCTTACGCCCGCAGGGGAGTGAAAAACTGTTTTTT.

As for this clonotype: This may be a read error, as it is one base from a much larger clone. V usage is TRBV6-4 and J usage is TRBJ2-1; 10 bases align to TRBD1. With 6 bases clipped from V and 9 bases from J, the junction kept 11 bases outside the gene matches. This CDR3 spans 15 amino acids. Germline assignment: CDR1 MRHNA and CDR2 SNTAGT. CDR3 sequence reads: CASSRQGARVSEQFF. The CDR3 bases are TGTGCCAGCAGCCGACAGGGGGCGCGGGTCAGTGAGCAGTTCTTC.

This clonotype was seen ten or more times. The chain uses TRBV5-5 and TRBJ2-1; D is undetermined. The CDR3 spans 16 residues. Germline V gene lookup returns CDR1 SGHKS and CDR2 YYEKEE (reference sequence). The V and J ends lost 4 bases and 0 bases respectively, with 14 bases between them. The CDR3 here is CASSHDPTSSYNEQFF. For the CDR3, the DNA is TGTGCCAGCAGCCACGACCCGACGAGCTCCTACAATGAGCAGTTCTTC.

This clonotype came up a few times. A much larger clone sits a single nucleotide away, making a read error possible. This chain connects TRBV6-5 to TRBJ2-5; 7 bases are shared with TRBD1. CDR1 is MNHEY, CDR2 SVGAGI, per germline. The CDR3 is 15 residues long. The V gene end was trimmed by 4 bases and the J gene end by 5 bases; junction bases not matched to a gene: 10. This CDR3 reads CASSLGNRGRETQYF. The CDR3 DNA reads as TGTGCCAGCAGTTTGGGAAACAGGGGCCGCGAGACCCAGTACTTC.